Listed here is a single T cell receptor beta chain. The antigen remains unidentified. This sample was included in a study of T cell responses to AZD1222 COVID-19 vaccine. General study results and limits: Just a handful of AZD1222 recipients tested seropositive at baseline. Vaccine-associated CD4 TCRs spanned spike, dominant at 160-218 and 743-854.

This CDR3 region has 14 residues. Trimming took off 9 bases at V and 3 bases at J, with 12 bases between the two ends. The germline V gene encodes CDR1 LNHDA and CDR2 SQIVND (reference sequence). Repertoires were generated with immunoSEQ multiplex PCR, while TCRdb's copy carries only in-frame clones and drops some. The table shows 150,000 to 200,000 clones, with approximately 91% occurring only once. The material was peripheral blood, obtained 28 days after the second AZD1222 dose. This clonotype was obtained from an adult who received the AZD1222 COVID-19 vaccine. The chain links TRBV19 to TRBJ1-6; a possible D gene is TRBD1 (5 bases). Here the CDR3 reads CASTWGDYNSPLHF. As DNA, the CDR3 is TGTGCCAGCACCTGGGGGGACTATAATTCACCCCTCCACTTT.